This T cell receptor (beta chain) was sequenced during a study of shared clonotypes between healthy human individuals (dated by TCRdb to 2020 to 2021). Study-wide context: A couple of women and three men aged 18 to 49 years were included in the cohort. Blood TCR repertoires of roughly 5 healthy adults were deeply sequenced to estimate repertoire size and the extent of clonotype sharing between individuals. For each donor, three plates each were used for CD4 naive and CD4 memory, two plates were used for CD8 naive, and one plate was used for CD8 memory. To increase sequencing depth and limit assay-specific biases, TCR repertoire library preparation and sequencing were carried out by different laboratories using diverse techniques. Per donor, leukapheresis produced somewhere between about 0.9 and 9.5 billion PBMCs.

Looking up the germline V gene (reference sequence) yields CDR1 SEHNR and CDR2 FQNEAQ. V and J are truncated by 0 bases and 1 base respectively, leaving an intervening sequence of 7 bases. The CDR3 covers 14 residues, taking in both the cysteine and the phenylalanine. Solely the CDR3 DNA is kept, with 42 bases framed from the first base. The donors were healthy, HIV-negative adults who had no recently reported acute infections or vaccinations. Only Caucasian adults living in Nashville, Tennessee, USA were represented among the donors. CD4+ T cells were enriched by magnetic negative selection; naive cells were then positively selected on CD45RA, and the negative fraction formed the memory subset. Blood was collected by leukapheresis, and PBMCs were isolated by Ficoll-Histopaque density gradient centrifugation and then cryopreserved in liquid nitrogen vapor phase. Analytical flow cytometry was used to check the purity and quantity of each magnetically sorted T cell population. Genomic DNA was isolated from every sorted fraction and measured by UV absorbance on a Nanodrop 2000c.

The research as a whole found: Sampling was restricted to blood, and TCR repertoires in tissues likely differ from the TCR repertoires found in blood. Rarefaction of sorted-subset datasets indicated incomplete sequencing despite the large sequencing depth. Compared with non-shared clonotypes, clonotypes shared by all four sorted-subset donors had higher generation probabilities. Naive subsets generally had larger estimated clonotype richness than memory subsets. Based on pairwise subsampling, the degree of clonotype sharing among donors was expected to be affected by sequencing depth. Because the study included only a small number of donors, the genetic and exposure-history diversity represented was limited. About 5% of naive CD4, 3.5% of naive CD8, 2.3% of memory CD4, and less than 0.45% of memory CD8 clonotypes were shared across four donors.

Using the deep immunoSEQ assay, multiplex PCR amplified TCR CDR3 regions from genomic DNA. Genomic DNA extracted from each cell subset was distributed evenly over all wells of several immunoSEQ 96-well plates, and each plate served as one replicate. For sorted subsets, around 0.2 ug of genomic DNA, equivalent to around 30,000 T cell genomes, went into each replicate PCR. Purified libraries were measured with a Qubit 3.0 fluorometer, size-checked on a Bioanalyzer 2100, and measured again with the KAPA Library Quantification kit. Every immunoSEQ 96-well plate was sequenced on a separate single-read 150-cycle Illumina NextSeq 550 flow cell. Per the source publication's procedure: Because the immunoSEQ output held only junctional sequences and lacked quality scores, the filtering could not match the filtering applied to full-length reads. To assign V/J genes and CDR3, sequences were annotated against IMGT germline references using PyIR, a Python wrapper for IgBLAST v1.9. Reads were filtered out if the reads had weak V/J assignments (E-value above 1e-6), no CDR3, stop codons, out-of-frame junctions, or ambiguous translated residues. V3J clonotypes were defined by identical inferred V gene, J gene, and CDR3 amino acid sequence. Percentage overlap between repertoires was calculated by dividing the number of shared unique clonotypes by the size of the smaller repertoire. Three approaches were used to assess repertoire richness: RTK rarefaction, the Chao1 estimator, and Recon v2.1 estimates of unobserved clonotypes. For all TCRbeta clonotypes obtained by the gDNA method from a handful of donors, generation probabilities were computed with OLGA. TCRdb provides this immuneACCESS table in a form limited to in-frame rearrangements. Some clones are lacking; in checked studies, under half of them reflect an unresolved V gene, and why the rest are absent is not known. V and J calls and clone size are those listed in that table; D and trimming were worked out from the DNA. Within this sample are about 1.5 million clones, with roughly 96% of them counted one time only. Of the sample, roughly 1.2% falls within the top ten clones.

This clone was detected only a few times. Its antigen is still unknown. Base qualities are not at hand, and no much larger clone is one base apart. Sequencing used naive CD4+ T cells sorted from blood. The sample's cell subset or site, from its label and the paper: CD45RA+ positively selected. This clonotype was obtained from a man aged 25-45 years in good health. The chain joins TRBV7-9 to TRBJ2-7; a confident D gene designation cannot be given. The DNA sequence is TGTGCCAGCAGCTTAGCGGGTTGGTCCTACGAGCAGTACTTC. Translation gives CASSLAGWSYEQYF.